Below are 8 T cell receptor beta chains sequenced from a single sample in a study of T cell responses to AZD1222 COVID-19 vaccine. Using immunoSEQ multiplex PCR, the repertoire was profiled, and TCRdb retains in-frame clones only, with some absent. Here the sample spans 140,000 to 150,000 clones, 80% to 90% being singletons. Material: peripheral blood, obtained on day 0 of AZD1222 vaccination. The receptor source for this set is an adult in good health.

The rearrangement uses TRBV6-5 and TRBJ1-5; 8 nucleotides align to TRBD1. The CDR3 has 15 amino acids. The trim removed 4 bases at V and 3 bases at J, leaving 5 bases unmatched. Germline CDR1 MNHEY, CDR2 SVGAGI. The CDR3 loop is CASSSDRGDNQPQHF. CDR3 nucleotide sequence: TGTGCCAGCAGTTCCGACAGGGGCGACAATCAGCCCCAGCATTTT.

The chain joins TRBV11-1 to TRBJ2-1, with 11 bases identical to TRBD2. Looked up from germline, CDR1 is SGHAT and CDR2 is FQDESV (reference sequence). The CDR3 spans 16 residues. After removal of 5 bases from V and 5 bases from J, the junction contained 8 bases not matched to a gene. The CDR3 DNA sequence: TGTGCCAGCAGCGGGGGGCTAGCGGGAGGTAACAATGAGCAGTTCTTC. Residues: CASSGGLAGGNNEQFF.

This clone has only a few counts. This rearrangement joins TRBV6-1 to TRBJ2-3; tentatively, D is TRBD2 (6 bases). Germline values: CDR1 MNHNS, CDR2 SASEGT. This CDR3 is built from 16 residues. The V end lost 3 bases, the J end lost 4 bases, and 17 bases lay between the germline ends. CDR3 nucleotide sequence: TGTGCCAGCAGTGATTACTACGGGACTGGCGCAGATACGCAGTATTTT. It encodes CASSDYYGTGADTQYF.

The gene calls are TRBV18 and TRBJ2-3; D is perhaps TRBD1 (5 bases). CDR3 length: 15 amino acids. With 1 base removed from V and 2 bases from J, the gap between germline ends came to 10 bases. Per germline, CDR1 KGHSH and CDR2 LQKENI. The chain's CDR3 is CASSPRQSHTDTQYF. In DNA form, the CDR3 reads TGTGCCAGCTCACCACGACAGTCCCACACAGATACGCAGTATTTT. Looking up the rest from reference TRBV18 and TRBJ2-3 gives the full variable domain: NAGVMQNPRHLVRRRGQEARLRCSPMKGHSHVYWYRQLPEEGLKFMVYLQKENIIDESGMPKERFSAEFPKEGPSILRIQQVVRGDSAAYFCASSPRQSHTDTQYFGPGTRLTVL.

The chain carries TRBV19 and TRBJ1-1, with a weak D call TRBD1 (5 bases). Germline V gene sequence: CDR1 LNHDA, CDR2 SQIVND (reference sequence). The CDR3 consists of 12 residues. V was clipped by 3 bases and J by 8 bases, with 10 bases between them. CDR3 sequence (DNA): TGTGCCAGTAGTATGTCTGCAGGGGAAGCTTTCTTT. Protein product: CASSMSAGEAFF. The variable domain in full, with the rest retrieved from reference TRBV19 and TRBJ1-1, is DGGITQSPKYLFRKEGQNVTLSCEQNLNHDAMYWYRQDPGQGLRLIYYSQIVNDFQKGDIAEGYSVSREKKESFPLTVTSAQKNPTAFYLCASSMSAGEAFFGQGTRLTVV.

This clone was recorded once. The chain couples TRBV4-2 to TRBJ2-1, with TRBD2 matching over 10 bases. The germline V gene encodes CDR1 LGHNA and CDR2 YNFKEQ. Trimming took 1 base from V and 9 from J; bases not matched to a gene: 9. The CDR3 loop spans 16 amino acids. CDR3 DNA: TGTGCCAGCAGCCAAGTCTCCGGACTAGCGGAGTTTGAGCAGTTCTTC. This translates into CASSQVSGLAEFEQFF.

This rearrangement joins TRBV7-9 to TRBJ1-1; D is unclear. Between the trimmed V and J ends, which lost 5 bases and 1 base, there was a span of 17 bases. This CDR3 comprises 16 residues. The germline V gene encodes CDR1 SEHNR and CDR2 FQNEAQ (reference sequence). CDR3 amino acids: CASSPSYTNQNTEAFF. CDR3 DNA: TGTGCCAGCAGCCCAAGTTACACCAATCAGAACACTGAAGCTTTCTTT.

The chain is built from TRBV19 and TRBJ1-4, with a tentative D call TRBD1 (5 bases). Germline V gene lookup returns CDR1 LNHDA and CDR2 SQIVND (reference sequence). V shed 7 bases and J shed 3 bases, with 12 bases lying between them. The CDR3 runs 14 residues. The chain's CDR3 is CASTDSYPNEKLFF. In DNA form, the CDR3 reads TGTGCCAGTACCGACAGTTATCCTAATGAAAAACTGTTTTTT. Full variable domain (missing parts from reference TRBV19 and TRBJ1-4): DGGITQSPKYLFRKEGQNVTLSCEQNLNHDAMYWYRQDPGQGLRLIYYSQIVNDFQKGDIAEGYSVSREKKESFPLTVTSAQKNPTAFYLCASTDSYPNEKLFFGSGTQLSVL.